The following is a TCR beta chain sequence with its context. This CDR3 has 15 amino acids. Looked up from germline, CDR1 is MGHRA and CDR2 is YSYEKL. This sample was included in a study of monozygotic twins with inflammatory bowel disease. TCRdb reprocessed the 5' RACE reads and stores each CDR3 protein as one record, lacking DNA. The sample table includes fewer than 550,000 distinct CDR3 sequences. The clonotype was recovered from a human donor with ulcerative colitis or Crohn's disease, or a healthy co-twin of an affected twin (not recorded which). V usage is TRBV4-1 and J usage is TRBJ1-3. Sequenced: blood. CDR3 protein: CASSQDDSSGNTIYF.